One and the same sample provided the 27 T cell receptor beta chains below, sequenced in a study of identical twins. One entry per CDR3 protein results from TCRdb running MiXCR on the 5' RACE reads. The table shows 450,000 or so distinct CDR3 sequences, with 20% to 25% occurring only once. The sample also formed part of further work on T cells expressing NK-cell markers.

Material: CD4+ T cells sorted from blood. The source of these receptors is a woman aged 18-29 years in good health.

The chain couples TRBV20-1 to TRBJ2-7; no clear D. With 1 base removed from V and 3 bases from J, the gap between germline ends came to 10 bases. CDR3 size: 13 residues. Germline-derived CDR1 and CDR2 are DFQATT and SNEGSKA (reference sequence). The CDR3 bases are TGCAGTGCTAGAGCACGGACCGACTACGAGCAGTACTTC. Residues: CSARARTDYEQYF.

This clonotype was seen many times. The chain recombines TRBV5-6 with TRBJ2-5, with 10 nucleotides matching TRBD2. CDR3 length equals 14 residues. V trimming: 3 bases; J trimming: 3 bases; junction bases outside the gene matches: 2. CDR1 and CDR2 from the germline V gene are SGHDT and YYEEEE. The CDR3 nucleotides read TGTGCCAGCAGCTCCGGACTAGCGGAAGAGACCCAGTACTTC. Translation gives CASSSGLAEETQYF.

The CDR3 nucleotides read TGTGCCAGCAAACCGGGACAGACCTACGAGCAGTACTTC. This codes for CASKPGQTYEQYF. The rearrangement uses TRBV27 and TRBJ2-7, with TRBD1 matching over 7 bases. V lost 7 bases to trimming and J lost 2 bases; unmatched junction nucleotides: 5. Germline V gives CDR1 MNHEY, CDR2 SMNVEV (reference sequence). The CDR3 is made up of 13 amino acids.

The chain has TRBV24-1 and TRBJ2-1; D possibly uses TRBD1 or TRBD2 (5 bases each). Trimming removed 3 bases at V and 7 bases at J, with 6 bases between. Germline assignment: CDR1 KGHDR and CDR2 SFDVKD. The CDR3 loop spans 12 amino acids. CDR3 sequence: CATSDGGNEQFF. CDR3 in DNA: TGTGCCACCAGTGATGGGGGAAATGAGCAGTTCTTC.

This clonotype was seen a few times. V gene TRBV20-1 combines with J gene TRBJ2-7; the D gene is possibly TRBD2 (6 bases). V dropped 3 bases and J dropped 3 bases, with 9 bases sitting between them. The germline V gene has CDR1 DFQATT and CDR2 SNEGSKA (reference sequence). The CDR3 totals 12 residues. CDR3 amino acids: CSASGGNYEQYF. CDR3 coding DNA: TGCAGTGCTAGCGGGGGAAACTACGAGCAGTACTTC.

J is TRBJ2-1 and V is TRBV5-1; 16 positions match TRBD2. The CDR3 contains 14 residues. Germline CDR1 SGHRS, CDR2 YFSETQ. After removal of 4 bases from V and 15 bases from J, the junction contained 7 bases not matched to a gene. The CDR3: CASSTGLAGGRGFF. In nucleotides, the CDR3 is TGCGCCAGCAGCACGGGACTAGCGGGGGGGCGAGGGTTCTTC.

The V call is TRBV7-2, the J call TRBJ2-7; TRBD2 matches at 16 bases. Trimming at V came to 5 bases and at J to 13 bases, leaving 8 bases not matched to a gene. The CDR3 extends over 14 amino acids. Germline-derived CDR1 and CDR2 are SGHTA and FQGNSA. This CDR3 is CASSITGTSGRVYF. CDR3 nucleotide sequence: TGTGCCAGCAGCATAACCGGGACTAGCGGGAGGGTATACTTC.

The chain has TRBV7-2 and TRBJ1-1; no firm D call. The CDR3 consists of 12 residues. CDR1 and CDR2 from the germline V gene are SGHTA and FQGNSA. V lost 4 bases, J lost 10 bases, and 13 bases lay in between. This CDR3 is CASSSSRVGAFF. The CDR3 DNA reads as TGTGCCAGCAGCTCATCTAGGGTGGGAGCTTTCTTT.

V and J are TRBV4-3 and TRBJ1-2, with TRBD1 as a possible D gene (6 bases). The CDR3 runs 17 residues. Trimming took 5 bases from V and 2 from J, leaving 21 bases between them. CDR1 is LGHNA and CDR2 is YSLEER in the germline V gene. DNA of the CDR3: TGCGCCAGCAGCGAGAAGCTTGACAGGATGGGAAACTATGGCTACACCTTC. This gives the protein CASSEKLDRMGNYGYTF.

This clonotype has only a few counts. V and J are TRBV4-2 and TRBJ2-7, with 9 nucleotides matching TRBD2. This CDR3 has 17 residues. Trimming removed 4 bases from V and 4 bases from J; junction bases left unmatched: 14. CDR1 and CDR2 (germline): LGHNA, YNFKEQ. CDR3 loop: CASSRGPAGAGGYEQYF. For the CDR3, the DNA is TGTGCCAGCAGCCGAGGGCCCGCGGGAGCGGGGGGTTACGAGCAGTACTTC.

V usage is TRBV12-3 or TRBV12-4 and J usage is TRBJ2-7; 9 bases line up with TRBD1. Losses at the gene ends were 4 bases for V and 2 bases for J; bases not matched to a gene: 3. There are 14 residues in the CDR3. The CDR3, as DNA: TGTGCCAGCAGTTGGGGGGACAGGGCCTACGAGCAGTACTTC. Translation gives CASSWGDRAYEQYF.

This clonotype occurred a few times. The gene calls are TRBV7-2 and TRBJ2-1, with D perhaps matching TRBD2 (5 bases). CDR1 is SGHTA, CDR2 FQGNSA, per germline. Trimming removed 6 bases at V and 4 bases at J, with 13 bases between. The CDR3 is made up of 14 amino acids. CDR3 sequence reads: CASRPVLAYNEQFF. DNA of the CDR3: TGTGCCAGCAGACCCGTCCTAGCTTACAATGAGCAGTTCTTC.

This clonotype was seen more than once but under ten times. The chain couples TRBV6-1 to TRBJ2-1, with 7 bases fitting TRBD2. This CDR3 is 14 amino acids long. With V trimmed by 6 bases and J by 3 bases, 5 bases remained unmatched. Germline-derived CDR1 and CDR2 are MNHNS and SASEGT. The CDR3 loop is CASRAGGGYNEQFF. DNA for the CDR3: TGTGCCAGCAGAGCTGGCGGGGGCTACAATGAGCAGTTCTTC.

This clonotype was seen a handful of times. CDR3 loop: CASSLAEGNTIYF. In nucleotides, the CDR3 is TGTGCCAGCAGTTTAGCGGAGGGAAACACCATATATTTT. V is TRBV12-3 or TRBV12-4 and J is TRBJ1-3; no reliable D call. Trimming cost V 0 bases and J 4 bases, with 4 bases left between them. The CDR3 loop spans 13 amino acids.

The chain links TRBV2 to TRBJ2-1; D not resolved. V lost 11 bases and J lost 7, with 12 bases in between. CDR3 size: 11 residues. Germline V gene data show CDR1 as SNHLY and CDR2 as FYNNEI. CDR3 amino acids: CAGTKVNEQFF. CDR3 nucleotides: TGTGCCGGAACCAAAGTTAATGAGCAGTTCTTC. The whole variable domain, filled in from reference TRBV2 and TRBJ2-1, reads EPEVTQTPSHQVTQMGQEVILRCVPISNHLYFYWYRQILGQKVEFLVSFYNNEISEKSEIFDDQFSVERPDGSNFTLKIRSTKLEDSAMYFCAGTKVNEQFFGPGTRLTVL.

V and J are TRBV12-3 or TRBV12-4 and TRBJ2-5, with D perhaps matching TRBD1 or TRBD2 (7 bases each). V lost 5 bases and J 6 bases, leaving 16 bases between the germline ends. The CDR3 contains 14 residues. CDR3 DNA sequence: TGTGCCAGCAGTCAGGGGGGGGCCGGGAAGACCCAGTACTTC. It is translated as CASSQGGAGKTQYF.

This clonotype was seen only a few times. The chain joins TRBV20-1 to TRBJ2-7, with 8 bases lining up with TRBD1. The CDR3 has 14 residues. Germline CDR1 and CDR2: DFQATT and SNEGSKA (reference sequence). The ends lost 3 bases at V and 2 bases at J; junction bases unmatched: 6. The CDR3: CSASRDRFAYEQYF. The CDR3 DNA reads as TGCAGTGCTAGCCGGGACAGGTTTGCCTACGAGCAGTACTTC.

The chain carries TRBV20-1 and TRBJ2-3; the match to TRBD2 covers 11 bases. The CDR3 is made up of 16 amino acids. The V segment lost 4 bases and the J segment 0 bases; nucleotides outside the gene matches: 6. The germline V gene encodes CDR1 DFQATT and CDR2 SNEGSKA (reference sequence). As DNA, the CDR3 is TGCAGTGCTACCTCTACTAGCGGGGGTAGCACAGATACGCAGTATTTT. Its protein is CSATSTSGGSTDTQYF.

This clonotype was observed a few times. The chain links TRBV20-1 to TRBJ2-5; 9 positions match TRBD2. CDR1 and CDR2 (germline): DFQATT, SNEGSKA (reference sequence). The ends lost 2 bases at V and 4 bases at J; junction bases unmatched: 5. This CDR3 has 14 residues. Here the CDR3 reads CSARIAGVPETQYF. CDR3 nucleotides: TGCAGTGCTAGAATAGCGGGAGTGCCAGAGACCCAGTACTTC.

This clonotype came up a few times. V is TRBV20-1 and J is TRBJ2-7; 9 bases fit TRBD1. This CDR3 contains 13 residues. Germline values: CDR1 DFQATT, CDR2 SNEGSKA (reference sequence). V trimming: 5 bases; J trimming: 5 bases; junction bases outside the gene matches: 7. The CDR3 DNA follows: TGCAGTGCTCCCGTACAGGGGGCAGACGAGCAGTACTTC. This encodes CSAPVQGADEQYF.

The sample holds a few counts of this clonotype. This chain links TRBV20-1 with TRBJ2-1; TRBD2 agrees at 11 bases. Germline CDR1 and CDR2: DFQATT and SNEGSKA (reference sequence). Trimming removed 7 bases from V and 6 bases from J; junction bases left unmatched: 8. The CDR3 is made up of 14 amino acids. The chain's CDR3 is CSEGSGRAFNEQFF. The DNA of the CDR3 is TGCAGTGAGGGTAGCGGGAGGGCCTTCAATGAGCAGTTCTTC.

This clonotype has only a few counts. This chain joins TRBV12-3 or TRBV12-4 and TRBJ1-1, with D possibly TRBD1 on 5 matching bases. The CDR3 has 14 residues. Trimming cost V 7 bases and J 0 bases, with 12 bases left between them. The CDR3 DNA sequence: TGTGCCAGCATCTACGGGACGTTGAACACTGAAGCTTTCTTT. It translates to CASIYGTLNTEAFF.

This clonotype was recorded a few times. This chain uses TRBV5-1 with TRBJ2-2, with unresolved D. The CDR3 is 14 amino acids. Trimming took off 6 bases at V and 3 bases at J, with 12 bases between the two ends. Germline V gene data show CDR1 as SGHRS and CDR2 as YFSETQ. The DNA for the CDR3 is TGCGCCAGCAATTGGCTGGTTGACACCGGGGAGCTGTTTTTT. As protein: CASNWLVDTGELFF.

The chain joins TRBV9 to TRBJ2-2; 10 nucleotides align to TRBD2. Germline lookup yields CDR1 SGDLS and CDR2 YYNGEE. The CDR3 is 17 residues long. Germline trimming cut 0 bases from V and 3 bases from J; bases unmatched to any gene: 5. CDR3 protein: CASSVGGSGRYTGELFF. CDR3 DNA: TGTGCCAGCAGCGTAGGAGGTAGCGGGAGGTACACCGGGGAGCTGTTTTTT.

The gene calls are TRBV11-3 and TRBJ2-3; 8 nucleotides agree with TRBD2. The CDR3 runs to 15 residues. From germline, CDR1 is SGHNT and CDR2 YENEEA. Losses at the gene ends were 5 bases for V and 2 bases for J; bases not matched to a gene: 6. The CDR3 sequence is CASSGDGGDTDTQYF. The CDR3 coding sequence is TGTGCCAGCAGCGGGGACGGGGGGGACACAGATACGCAGTATTTT. Together with reference TRBV11-3 and TRBJ2-3, the CDR3 gives the full variable domain: EAGVVQSPRYKIIEKKQPVAFWCNPISGHNTLYWYLQNLGQGPELLIRYENEEAVDDSQLPKDRFSAERLKGVDSTLKIQPAELGDSAVYLCASSGDGGDTDTQYFGPGTRLTVL.

The chain has TRBV20-1 and TRBJ2-1; a possible D gene is TRBD2 (6 bases). Germline CDR1 reads DFQATT; CDR2 reads SNEGSKA (reference sequence). CDR3 size: 12 residues. V lost 5 bases, J lost 12 bases, and 17 bases lay in between. CDR3 DNA sequence: TGCAGTGCTGGGTCCTACCCCGGGGGGCAGTTCTTC. This encodes CSAGSYPGGQFF.

This clonotype was seen more than once but under ten times. The chain carries TRBV12-3 or TRBV12-4 and TRBJ2-1, with 7 bases lining up with TRBD2. V lost 5 bases, J lost 12 bases, and 7 bases stayed unmatched. The CDR3 sequence is 12 residues long. The CDR3 nucleotides read TGTGCCAGCAGTCGACAGCGGGAAAGGCAGTTCTTC. Its translation is CASSRQRERQFF.